Presented here are 16 T cell receptor beta chains from one specimen sequenced in a study of PD-L1 blockade in urothelial cancer. Only in-frame clones appear in the TCRdb table, and some are missing; sequencing was by immunoSEQ multiplex PCR. The table lists about 73,000 clones, about 89% of them singletons. The source material was PBMCs, sampled around atezolizumab (anti-PD-L1) treatment. The origin of the receptors is a man aged 55 to 69 with urothelial cancer.

The chain recombines TRBV7-9 with TRBJ1-5, with TRBD1 matching 8 bases. Trimming cost V 10 bases and J 6 bases; bases outside gene matches: 8. This CDR3 region has 13 residues. Germline CDR1 SEHNR, CDR2 FQNEAQ (reference sequence). For the CDR3, the DNA is TGTGCCACCCAGGGACAGGAGGGTCAGCCCCAGCATTTT. Protein: CATQGQEGQPQHF.

The V call is TRBV6-1, the J call TRBJ2-6, with D possibly being TRBD1 (6 bases). V was pared by 2 bases and J by 0 bases, with 11 bases between. The CDR3 loop spans 17 amino acids. The germline CDR1 and CDR2 sequences are MNHNS and SASEGT. Here the CDR3 DNA reads TGTGCCAGCAGTGAACAGGGGCTAACCTCTGGGGCCAACGTCCTGACTTTC. This gives the protein CASSEQGLTSGANVLTF.

This clone has just one count. This rearrangement joins TRBV11-2 to TRBJ2-2; D remains ambiguous. There are 16 residues in the CDR3. V dropped 2 bases and J dropped 0 bases, with 10 bases sitting between them. Germline CDR1 is SGHAT and CDR2 is FQNNGV. The CDR3 is CASSLIRGPNTGELFF. In DNA, the CDR3 is TGTGCCAGCAGCTTAATTCGCGGTCCGAACACCGGGGAGCTGTTTTTT.

This rearrangement joins TRBV7-9 to TRBJ1-4; D is unclear. CDR3 length: 14 residues. The germline V gene encodes CDR1 SEHNR and CDR2 FQNEAQ (reference sequence). Trimming took 3 bases from V and 4 from J, leaving 9 bases between them. Here the CDR3 DNA reads TGTGCCAGCAGCTTTCGGGAACTTAATGAAAAACTGTTTTTT. Translating gives CASSFRELNEKLFF.

The chain is built from TRBV7-2 and TRBJ2-2, with TRBD1 identical over 10 bases. CDR1 is SGHTA and CDR2 is FQGNSA in the germline V gene. This CDR3 is built from 17 residues. V lost 4 bases and J lost 8; bases outside the gene matches: 13. CDR3 residues: CASSSRPRDRGPGELFF. In nucleotides, the CDR3 is TGTGCCAGCAGCTCTAGGCCCCGGGACAGGGGACCGGGGGAGCTGTTTTTT.

The table lists this clone with a count of one. The genes are TRBV19 and TRBJ2-7; 7 bases fit TRBD1. The CDR3 runs to 14 residues. The germline gives CDR1 LNHDA, CDR2 SQIVND (reference sequence). The trim removed 2 bases at V and 0 bases at J, leaving 1 base unmatched. The CDR3 DNA is TGTGCCAGTAGTATAAGGGACAGCTCCTACGAGCAGTACTTC. Encoded protein: CASSIRDSSYEQYF.

The J gene is TRBJ1-1, the V gene TRBV2; D ambiguous. The CDR3 contains 11 residues. Germline V gene sequence: CDR1 SNHLY, CDR2 FYNNEI. The V gene lost 3 bases and the J gene lost 12 bases, with 11 bases spanning the gap. This CDR3 reads CASSDGGLSFF. The CDR3 DNA reads TGTGCCAGCAGTGATGGAGGGTTATCTTTCTTT.

The chain employs TRBV27 and TRBJ2-7; D not resolved. Trimming cost V 3 bases and J 1 base, with 7 bases left between them. This CDR3 is 13 amino acids long. Germline CDR1 and CDR2: MNHEY and SMNVEV (reference sequence). CDR3 sequence reads: CASSFTESYEQYF. CDR3 coding DNA: TGTGCCAGCAGTTTCACGGAGTCCTACGAGCAGTACTTC.

The J gene is TRBJ2-1, the V gene TRBV6-4; 8 bases fit TRBD2. This CDR3 is 16 amino acids long. Per the germline V gene, CDR1 is MRHNA and CDR2 is SNTAGT. J lost 6 bases, V lost 10 bases, and 17 bases had no gene match. CDR3 nucleotides: TGTGCCACCAAAAAGCAGACTAGCGTCCCTTTCAATGAGCAGTTCTTC. Translated, it gives CATKKQTSVPFNEQFF.

Only one count was recorded for this clone. This rearrangement joins TRBV25-1 to TRBJ2-7, with 7 positions matching TRBD1. In germline, CDR1 is MGHDK, CDR2 SYGVNS. The CDR3 is made up of 15 amino acids. Trimming removed 6 bases from V and 0 bases from J; junction bases left unmatched: 8. CDR3 in amino acids: CASRQTGPSSYEQYF. The CDR3, as DNA: TGTGCCAGCAGACAGACAGGGCCCAGCTCCTACGAGCAGTACTTC.

This clone was observed once. The V and J genes are TRBV27 and TRBJ1-1; the D gene is possibly TRBD1 (6 bases). The CDR3 runs 17 residues. Germline V gene sequence: CDR1 MNHEY, CDR2 SMNVEV (reference sequence). The V end lost 5 bases, the J end lost 0 bases, and 19 bases lay between the germline ends. CDR3 DNA: TGTGCCAGCAGTGCTAGGGGGACACCCTTCATGAACACTGAAGCTTTCTTT. This codes for CASSARGTPFMNTEAFF.

The count of this clone is one. The chain recombines TRBV5-5 with TRBJ2-5, with D possibly being TRBD1 (6 bases). Germline CDR1 is SGHKS and CDR2 is YYEKEE (reference sequence). This CDR3 spans 14 amino acids. V was clipped by 0 bases and J by 8 bases, with 14 bases between them. CDR3: CASSLEDRAQTQYF. DNA of the CDR3: TGTGCCAGCAGCTTGGAGGACAGAGCTCAAACCCAGTACTTC.

The gene calls are TRBV25-1 and TRBJ1-3, with D possibly TRBD1 on 5 matching bases. This CDR3 has 16 residues. From germline, CDR1 is MGHDK and CDR2 SYGVNS. Trimming stripped 5 bases from V and 0 bases from J, with 14 bases between. The CDR3 coding sequence is TGTGCCAGCAGTCCGAAGAAGCAGGGCTCTGGAAACACCATATATTTT. It translates to CASSPKKQGSGNTIYF.

The chain carries TRBV18 and TRBJ2-7; D not certain. This CDR3 has 13 residues. Germline values: CDR1 KGHSH, CDR2 LQKENI. V lost 1 base to trimming and J lost 3 bases, with 7 bases between them. CDR3: CASSPRALYEQYF. CDR3 sequence (DNA): TGTGCCAGCTCACCACGGGCCCTCTACGAGCAGTACTTC.

The chain carries TRBV7-2 and TRBJ1-2, with D unclear. The CDR3 has 15 amino acids. The V gene's germline CDR1 is SGHTA and CDR2 FQGNSA. V was clipped by 1 base and J by 8 bases, with 17 bases between them. This chain's CDR3 is CASSLDLRTLGGYTF. The CDR3, as DNA: TGTGCCAGCAGCTTAGACCTGCGGACTTTGGGGGGCTACACCTTC.

The chain uses TRBV5-4 and TRBJ1-1; 8 bases are a match to TRBD1. This CDR3 comprises 15 residues. Germline CDR1 and CDR2: SGHNT and YYREEE (reference sequence). Trimming at V came to 4 bases and at J to 5 bases, leaving 10 bases not matched to a gene. CDR3 nucleotides: TGTGCCAGCAGCCCGGGTCGGACAGGGTCAACTGAAGCTTTCTTT. Protein sequence: CASSPGRTGSTEAFF.